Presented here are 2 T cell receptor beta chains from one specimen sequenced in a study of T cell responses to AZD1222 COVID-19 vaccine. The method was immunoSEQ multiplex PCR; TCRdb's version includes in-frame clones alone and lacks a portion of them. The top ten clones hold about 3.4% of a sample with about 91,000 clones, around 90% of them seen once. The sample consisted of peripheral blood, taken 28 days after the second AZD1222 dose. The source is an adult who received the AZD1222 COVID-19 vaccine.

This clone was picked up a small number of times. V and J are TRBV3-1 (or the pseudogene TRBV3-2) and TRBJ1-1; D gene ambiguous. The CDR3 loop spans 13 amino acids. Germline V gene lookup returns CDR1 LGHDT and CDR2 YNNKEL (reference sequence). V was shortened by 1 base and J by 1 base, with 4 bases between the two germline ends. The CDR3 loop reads CASSQGRNTEAFF. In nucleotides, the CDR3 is TGTGCCAGCAGCCAAGGCAGGAACACTGAAGCTTTCTTT.

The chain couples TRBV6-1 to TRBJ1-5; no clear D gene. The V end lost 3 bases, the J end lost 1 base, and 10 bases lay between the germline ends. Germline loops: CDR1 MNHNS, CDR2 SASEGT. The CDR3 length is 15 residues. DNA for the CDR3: TGTGCCAGCAGTGAGCAGCCACTCAGCAATCAGCCCCAGCATTTT. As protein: CASSEQPLSNQPQHF.